What follows are 9 T cell receptor beta chains derived from one specimen sequenced in a study of blood T cell repertoires in COVID-19. The method was immunoSEQ multiplex PCR; TCRdb's version includes in-frame clones alone and lacks a portion of them. The sample holds approximately 140,000 clones, just over 85% seen once. Sequenced sample: peripheral blood. These receptors were taken from a man in his 70s with acute or convalescent COVID-19.

As to this clone: The junction departs from the called germline gene at one end, perhaps through a read error. Distinct nucleotide sequences in the sample also encode this CDR3. The chain joins TRBV6-5 to TRBJ1-6; D not resolved. Germline V gene data show CDR1 as MNHEY and CDR2 as SVGAGI. This CDR3 region has 15 residues. The CDR3 region has the DNA TGCGCCAGCAGTTACTCGATCATCGGTGGTGCACCCCTCCACTTT. It yields the protein CASSYSIIGGAPLHF.

The chain joins TRBV29-1 to TRBJ2-5, with 8 bases identical to TRBD1. The CDR3 loop spans 12 amino acids. The J segment lost 6 bases and the V segment lost 4 bases, leaving 4 bases of the junction unmatched. The V gene's germline CDR1 is SQVTM and CDR2 ANQGSEA. The CDR3 DNA follows: TGCAGCGTTGGACAGGGGCTGCAGACCCAGTACTTC. Residues: CSVGQGLQTQYF. Full variable domain (rest looked up from reference TRBV29-1 and TRBJ2-5): SAVISQKPSRDICQRGTSLTIQCQVDSQVTMMFWYRQQPGQSLTLIATANQGSEATYESGFVIDKFPISRPNLTFSTLTVSNMSPEDSSIYLCSVGQGLQTQYFGPGTRLLVL.

This chain links TRBV10-3 with TRBJ2-1, with 11 bases fitting TRBD2. This CDR3 has 15 amino acids. The junction had 6 bases not matched to a gene; V was cut back by 3 bases and J by 8 bases. Germline V gene sequence: CDR1 ENHRY, CDR2 SYGVKD. CDR3 protein: CAISDYSGRGDEQFF. In DNA, the CDR3 is TGTGCCATCAGTGACTATAGCGGGAGGGGCGATGAGCAGTTCTTC.

The CDR3: CASSLEMFAGSSYNEQFF. The CDR3 DNA is TGTGCCAGCAGCTTAGAGATGTTCGCGGGCAGCTCCTACAATGAGCAGTTCTTC. V gene TRBV11-2 combines with J gene TRBJ2-1; D perhaps matches TRBD2 (5 bases). With 0 bases removed from V and 0 bases from J, the gap between germline ends came to 15 bases. Looked up from germline, CDR1 is SGHAT and CDR2 is FQNNGV. The CDR3 spans 18 residues. Full variable domain (missing parts from reference TRBV11-2 and TRBJ2-1): EAGVAQSPRYKIIEKRQSVAFWCNPISGHATLYWYQQILGQGPKLLIQFQNNGVVDDSQLPKDRFSAERLKGVDSTLKIQPAKLEDSAVYLCASSLEMFAGSSYNEQFFGPGTRLTVL.

The chain combines TRBV9 with TRBJ1-3; D gene unclear. In germline, CDR1 is SGDLS, CDR2 YYNGEE. V lost 5 bases and J lost 4, with 13 bases in between. CDR3 size: 14 residues. DNA for the CDR3: TGTGCCAGCAGTCTTGAGCGTTACGGAAACACCATATATTTT. Translated, it gives CASSLERYGNTIYF. Drawing the rest from reference TRBV9 and TRBJ1-3, the complete variable domain is DSGVTQTPKHLITATGQRVTLRCSPRSGDLSVYWYQQSLDQGLQFLIQYYNGEERAKGNILERFSAQQFPDLHSELNLSSLELGDSALYFCASSLERYGNTIYFGEGSWLTVV.

This chain uses TRBV29-1 with TRBJ2-5, with 16 bases lining up with TRBD2. With 4 bases clipped from V and 4 bases from J, the junction kept 6 bases outside the gene matches. Germline-derived CDR1 and CDR2 are SQVTM and ANQGSEA. The CDR3 totals 16 residues. CDR3: CSVAGLAGGRGETQYF. CDR3 coding DNA: TGCAGCGTTGCGGGACTAGCGGGAGGGCGTGGAGAGACCCAGTACTTC. The complete variable domain, with remaining parts taken from reference TRBV29-1 and TRBJ2-5, reads SAVISQKPSRDICQRGTSLTIQCQVDSQVTMMFWYRQQPGQSLTLIATANQGSEATYESGFVIDKFPISRPNLTFSTLTVSNMSPEDSSIYLCSVAGLAGGRGETQYFGPGTRLLVL.

The rearrangement uses TRBV27 and TRBJ2-1, with 10 nucleotides matching TRBD1. Trimming cost V 4 bases and J 4 bases; bases outside gene matches: 1. This CDR3 has 14 amino acids. CDR1 and CDR2 from the germline V gene are MNHEY and SMNVEV (reference sequence). CDR3 amino acids: CASSWDRGYNEQFF. The CDR3 DNA follows: TGTGCCAGCAGTTGGGACAGGGGTTACAATGAGCAGTTCTTC.

This chain uses TRBV3-1 (or the pseudogene TRBV3-2) with TRBJ2-7; 7 positions agree with TRBD1. The CDR3 extends over 15 amino acids. Germline CDR1 reads LGHDT; CDR2 reads YNNKEL (reference sequence). The junction had 3 bases not matched to a gene; V was cut back by 1 base and J by 0 bases. The CDR3 here is CASSQVGQVSYEQYF. The CDR3 DNA sequence: TGTGCCAGCAGCCAAGTCGGACAGGTCTCCTACGAGCAGTACTTC.

The chain is built from TRBV3-1 (or the pseudogene TRBV3-2) and TRBJ2-2, with TRBD1 matching over 8 bases. Germline CDR1 and CDR2: LGHDT and YNNKEL (reference sequence). There are 17 residues in the CDR3. Losses at the gene ends were 1 base for V and 5 bases for J; bases not matched to a gene: 9. In nucleotides, the CDR3 is TGTGCCAGCAGCCAAGGATTGCAGGGGGCGCGGACCGGGGAGCTGTTTTTT. It specifies CASSQGLQGARTGELFF.